The clone carrying this T cell receptor beta chain has a handful of counts. The source of the sample is a study of CD8+ T cells in alopecia areata. J was trimmed by 8 bases and V by 4 bases; bases with no gene match: 9. The CDR3 has 13 residues. Germline CDR1 is SQVTM and CDR2 is ANQGSEA. As the sequencing template, cDNA was produced by extracting RNA and reverse transcribing it. The assay was immunoSEQ multiplex PCR, and TCRdb's table has in-frame clones only and misses some. The data show some 100,000 clones, with 30% to 40% seen just once and approximately 3.1% held by the top ten. What was sequenced was CD4+ T cells sorted from blood. The sequence came from a human donor with alopecia areata. The chain couples TRBV29-1 to TRBJ1-1; TRBD1 matches 8 bases. This CDR3 reads CSVADRAPGEAFF. The CDR3, as DNA: TGCAGCGTTGCGGACAGGGCCCCCGGGGAAGCTTTCTTT.